A selection of T cell receptor beta chains follows, all from one sample in a study of identical twins. TCRdb reprocessed the 5' RACE reads via MiXCR and lists one record per CDR3 protein. The table shows 100,000 to 110,000 distinct CDR3 sequences, with about 6% occurring only once. What was sequenced was memory T cells sorted from blood. These TCRs come from a woman in her forties or fifties in good health. CDR3s include the opening cysteine and the closing phenylalanine or tryptophan. Each record gives: clone size, V gene, D gene, J gene, CDR3 protein, CDR3 DNA. A D gene is named only where the DNA matches it firmly. Clone sizes are given selectively: once, few, many, or a class where the clone is expanded.

>NA|TRBV11-3|NA|TRBJ1-2
CASSFSFSHGYTF
TGTGCCAGCAGCTTCTCCTTTTCCCATGGCTACACCTTC
>many|TRBV4-1|NA|TRBJ1-4
CASREGPNEKLFF
TGCGCCAGCAGAGAGGGCCCGAATGAAAAACTGTTTTTT
>many|TRBV20-1|TRBD2|TRBJ2-1
CSAGLAGDTEQFF
TGCAGTGCTGGACTAGCGGGAGACACTGAGCAGTTCTTC
>many|TRBV29-1|NA|TRBJ2-2
CSVGGLATNTGELFF
TGCAGCGTTGGGGGTCTAGCGACGAACACCGGGGAGCTGTTTTTT
>NA|TRBV7-2|NA|TRBJ1-1
CASSLGRGKNTEAFF
TGTGCCAGCAGCTTAGGAAGGGGTAAGAACACTGAAGCTTTCTTT
>NA|TRBV19|TRBD1|TRBJ1-6
CASSTGTDSSPLHF
TGTGCCAGTAGTACCGGGACAGACTCTTCACCCCTCCACTTT
>NA|TRBV19|NA|TRBJ2-4
CASQGSGAKNIQYF
TGTGCCAGTCAGGGTTCAGGAGCCAAAAACATTCAGTACTTC
>many|TRBV20-1|NA|TRBJ2-3
CSARDIRFTDTQYF
TGCAGTGCTAGAGATATTAGGTTCACAGATACGCAGTATTTT
>many|TRBV24-1|TRBD2|TRBJ2-3
CATSDLGLAGGPTQYF
TGTGCCACCAGTGATCTCGGACTAGCGGGAGGTCCTACGCAGTATTTT
>few|TRBV27|TRBD2|TRBJ2-2
CASSFGTSLFAGELFF
TGTGCCAGCAGTTTCGGGACTAGCTTATTCGCCGGGGAGCTGTTTTTT
>many|TRBV5-1|NA|TRBJ1-2
CASSAVNYGYTF
TGCGCCAGCAGCGCCGTCAACTATGGCTACACCTTC
>many|TRBV5-1|NA|TRBJ2-6
CASLPQAGANVLTF
TGCGCCAGCCTCCCCCAGGCTGGGGCCAACGTCCTGACTTTC
>many|TRBV12-3/TRBV12-4|NA|TRBJ1-1
CASSAKVEAFF
TGTGCCAGCAGTGCGAAGGTTGAAGCTTTCTTT
>NA|TRBV20-1|NA|TRBJ1-2
CSAWAVGQGISGYPF
NA
>NA|TRBV18|NA|TRBJ2-7
CASSTGNGLGGYDQYF
TGTGCCAGCTCAACGGGAAATGGTTTGGGCGGCTACGATCAGTACTTC
>NA|TRBV5-1|NA|TRBJ2-3
CASSRGTADTQYF
TGCGCCAGCAGCCGGGGTACCGCAGATACGCAGTATTTT
>NA|TRBV6-5|TRBD2|TRBJ2-3
CASSYREGLDTQYF
TGTGCCAGCAGTTACCGGGAGGGCCTAGATACGCAGTATTTT
>many|TRBV19|TRBD2|TRBJ2-2
CASRGLAGNTGELFF
TGTGCCAGTAGAGGACTAGCGGGAAACACCGGGGAGCTGTTTTTT
>many|TRBV7-6|NA|TRBJ2-1
CASSLVVGLPNEQFF
TGTGCCAGCAGCTTAGTCGTGGGGCTGCCCAATGAGCAGTTCTTC
>many|TRBV12-3/TRBV12-4|NA|TRBJ2-3
CASRWLDTQYF
TGTGCCAGCAGATGGTTGGATACGCAGTATTTT
>many|TRBV20-1|NA|TRBJ1-1
CSAFLTPVAAFF
TGCAGTGCCTTCCTCACACCGGTGGCAGCTTTCTTT
>many|TRBV4-1|NA|TRBJ2-1
CASSQVGRRLNEQFF
TGCGCCAGCAGCCAAGTCGGTCGTCGCTTGAATGAGCAGTTCTTC
>few|TRBV19|TRBD1|TRBJ2-7
CASSLTGSKGEQYF
TGTGCCAGTAGTCTGACAGGGTCTAAAGGCGAGCAGTACTTC
>many|TRBV3-1|NA|TRBJ1-6
CASSHTRDSPLHF
TGTGCCAGCAGCCACACCAGGGACTCACCCCTCCACTTT
>many|TRBV6-2/TRBV6-3|NA|TRBJ2-6
CASRPIGLREGANVLTF
TGTGCCAGCAGACCCATAGGGCTGCGGGAAGGGGCCAACGTCCTGACTTTC
>many|TRBV4-1|TRBD2|TRBJ2-7
CASSRQTSGRVYEQYF
TGCGCCAGCAGCCGCCAGACTAGCGGGAGGGTCTACGAGCAGTACTTC
>many|TRBV2|TRBD1|TRBJ2-1
CASSGSGQKQFF
TGTGCCAGCAGTGGATCGGGACAGAAGCAGTTCTTC
>few|TRBV25-1|NA|TRBJ2-5
CASREQRLLQETQYF
TGTGCCAGCAGGGAACAACGACTCCTACAAGAGACCCAGTACTTC
>many|TRBV11-2|NA|TRBJ2-2
CASRRLANTGELFF
TGTGCCAGCAGGCGACTAGCGAACACCGGGGAGCTGTTTTTT
>many|TRBV7-3|NA|TRBJ2-1
CASSLTSLAYEQFF
TGTGCCAGCAGCTTAACCAGCCTAGCGTATGAGCAGTTCTTC
>many|TRBV20-1|NA|TRBJ1-4
CSATTSGLPNEKLFF
TGCAGTGCTACCACCTCAGGGTTGCCTAATGAAAAACTGTTTTTT
>many|TRBV29-1|NA|TRBJ2-7
CSVTQLSYEQYF
TGCAGCGTTACGCAACTCTCCTACGAGCAGTACTTC
>NA|TRBV20-1|TRBD2|TRBJ2-5
CSARNLAGSQETQYF
TGCAGTGCCAGAAACCTAGCGGGATCCCAAGAGACCCAGTACTTC
>many|TRBV4-2|NA|TRBJ2-6
CASSQALGGGSGANVLTF
TGTGCCAGCAGCCAAGCTCTCGGAGGGGGTTCTGGGGCCAACGTCCTGACTTTC
>NA|TRBV12-3/TRBV12-4|TRBD1|TRBJ1-2
CASSLGDRVRYTF
TGTGCCAGCAGTCTTGGAGACAGGGTACGCTACACCTTC
>many|TRBV2|NA|TRBJ2-7
CASNVAASYEQYF
TGTGCCAGCAACGTAGCGGCGTCCTACGAGCAGTACTTC
>many|TRBV14|NA|TRBJ2-3
CASSQDRGGSTDTQYF
TGTGCCAGCAGCCAAGATCGGGGCGGGAGCACAGATACGCAGTATTTT
>NA|TRBV27|TRBD2|TRBJ2-7
CASSPGLAGGREYF
TGTGCCAGCAGCCCCGGACTAGCGGGAGGAAGGGAGTACTTC
>NA|TRBV7-2|NA|TRBJ2-3
CASSLARAGTDTQYF
TGTGCCAGCAGCTTAGCCCGAGCTGGGACAGATACGCAGTATTTT
>NA|TRBV29-1|NA|TRBJ2-2
CSVGGDGTGELFF
TGCAGCGTTGGAGGGGACGGGACCGGGGAGCTGTTTTTT
>many|TRBV19|NA|TRBJ1-2
CASTNRAGGGGYTF
TGTGCCAGTACCAACCGGGCCGGGGGGGGCGGCTACACCTTC
>NA|TRBV10-3|NA|TRBJ2-2
CAISESMGGIARNTGELFF
TGTGCCATCAGTGAGTCGATGGGGGGAATAGCCCGCAACACCGGGGAGCTGTTTTTT
>many|TRBV25-1|TRBD2|TRBJ2-5
CASSATSAETQYF
TGTGCCAGCAGCGCGACTAGCGCGGAGACCCAGTACTTC
>many|TRBV4-2|NA|TRBJ2-3
CASSQGSSETSTDTQYF
TGTGCCAGCAGCCAAGGTTCAAGCGAGACCAGCACAGATACGCAGTATTTT
>many|TRBV11-3|NA|TRBJ2-3
CASRPGATDTQYF
TGTGCCAGCAGGCCCGGGGCCACAGATACGCAGTATTTT
>many|TRBV19|NA|TRBJ1-1
CATSGGEDTEAFF
TGTGCCACCTCCGGAGGGGAGGACACTGAAGCTTTCTTT
>many|TRBV14|NA|TRBJ2-7
CASSRAGFYEQYF
TGTGCCAGCAGCCGGGCCGGGTTTTACGAGCAGTACTTC
>many|TRBV7-9|NA|TRBJ1-2
CASSLGTVAGYTF
TGTGCCAGCAGCTTAGGGACAGTTGCTGGCTACACCTTC
>many|TRBV30|NA|TRBJ2-6
CAWTKSGANVLTF
TGTGCCTGGACCAAGTCTGGGGCCAACGTCCTGACTTTC
>few|TRBV12-5|NA|TRBJ1-2
CASGLEPGQGYTF
TGTGCTAGTGGTTTGGAGCCAGGGCAGGGCTACACCTTC
>many|TRBV5-1|NA|TRBJ1-1
CASSQRATNTEAFF
TGCGCCAGCAGCCAACGGGCGACGAACACTGAAGCTTTCTTT
>many|TRBV7-2|NA|TRBJ2-7
CASSLKGLRSEQYF
TGTGCCAGCAGCTTAAAGGGGCTCCGGAGCGAGCAGTACTTC
>many|TRBV3-1|NA|TRBJ2-5
CASSTGFQETQYF
TGTGCCAGCAGCACAGGGTTTCAAGAGACCCAGTACTTC
>many|TRBV15|TRBD2|TRBJ2-1
CATSRDSSGSSEQFF
TGTGCCACCAGCAGAGACTCTAGCGGGAGTAGTGAGCAGTTCTTC